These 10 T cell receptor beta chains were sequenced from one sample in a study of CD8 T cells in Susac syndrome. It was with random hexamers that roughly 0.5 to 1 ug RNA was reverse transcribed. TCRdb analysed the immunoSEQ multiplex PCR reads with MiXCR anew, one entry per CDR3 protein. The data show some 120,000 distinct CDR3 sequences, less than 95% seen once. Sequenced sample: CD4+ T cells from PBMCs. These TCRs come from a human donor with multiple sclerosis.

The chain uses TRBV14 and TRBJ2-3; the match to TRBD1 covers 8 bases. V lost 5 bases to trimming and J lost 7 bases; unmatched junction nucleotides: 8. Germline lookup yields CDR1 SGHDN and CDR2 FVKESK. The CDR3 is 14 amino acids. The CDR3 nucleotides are TGTGCCAGCAGCTTACGACAGGGGAGACATACGCAGTATTTT. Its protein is CASSLRQGRHTQYF.

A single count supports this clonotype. Written as DNA, the CDR3 is TGTGCCAGCAGCCTAGAAGCGGGAGGGCCCATTAGGAATGAGCAGTTCTTC. Translation: CASSLEAGGPIRNEQFF. The rearrangement joins TRBV3-1 to TRBJ2-1, with 10 bases matching TRBD2. In germline, CDR1 is LGHDT, CDR2 YNNKEL (reference sequence). The CDR3 spans 17 residues. Germline trimming cut 4 bases from V and 7 bases from J; bases unmatched to any gene: 13.

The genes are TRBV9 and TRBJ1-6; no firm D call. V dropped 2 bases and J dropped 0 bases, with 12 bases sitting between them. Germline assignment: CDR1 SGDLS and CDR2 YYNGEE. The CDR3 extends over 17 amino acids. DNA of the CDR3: TGTGCCAGCAGCGTGCGAGACGGGAGCTCCTATAATTCACCCCTCCACTTT. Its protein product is CASSVRDGSSYNSPLHF.

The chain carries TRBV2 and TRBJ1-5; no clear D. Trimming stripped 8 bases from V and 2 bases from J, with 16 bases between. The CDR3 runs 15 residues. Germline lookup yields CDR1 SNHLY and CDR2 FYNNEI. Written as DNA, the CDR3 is TGTGCCAGCTCTAGGACGGATAGTGGCAATCAGCCCCAGCATTTT. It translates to CASSRTDSGNQPQHF.

CDR3: CASSLDFRVQYF. The CDR3 DNA sequence: TGCGCCAGCAGCCTCGATTTTCGCGTGCAGTACTTC. The chain recombines TRBV5-1 with TRBJ2-7, with D uncertain. In germline, CDR1 is SGHRS, CDR2 YFSETQ. Trimming took 4 bases from V and 9 from J, leaving 14 bases between them. The CDR3 spans 12 residues.

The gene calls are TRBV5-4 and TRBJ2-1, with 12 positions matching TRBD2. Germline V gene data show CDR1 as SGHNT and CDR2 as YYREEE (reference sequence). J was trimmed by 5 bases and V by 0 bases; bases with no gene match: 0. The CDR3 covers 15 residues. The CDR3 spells CASSLGTSGNNEQFF. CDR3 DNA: TGTGCCAGCAGCTTGGGGACTAGCGGGAACAATGAGCAGTTCTTC.

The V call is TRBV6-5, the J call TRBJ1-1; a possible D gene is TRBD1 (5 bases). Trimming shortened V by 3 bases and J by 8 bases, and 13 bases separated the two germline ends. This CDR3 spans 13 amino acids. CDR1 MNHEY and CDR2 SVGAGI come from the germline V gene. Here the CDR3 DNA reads TGTGCCAGCAGTTATCGGGACTCAGGGGAAGCTTTCTTT. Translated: CASSYRDSGEAFF.

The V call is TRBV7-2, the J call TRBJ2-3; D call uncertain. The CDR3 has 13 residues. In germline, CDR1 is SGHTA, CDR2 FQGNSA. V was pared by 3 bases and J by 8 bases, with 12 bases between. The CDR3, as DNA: TGTGCCAGCAGCTTTCAGGAGTGGGGTACGCAGTATTTT. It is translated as CASSFQEWGTQYF.

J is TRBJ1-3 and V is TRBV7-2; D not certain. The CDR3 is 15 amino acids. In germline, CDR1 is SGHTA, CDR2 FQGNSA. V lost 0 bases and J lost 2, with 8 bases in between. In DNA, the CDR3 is TGTGCCAGCAGCTTAGCCTGGGGAGCTGGAAACACCATATATTTT. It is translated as CASSLAWGAGNTIYF.

The chain's CDR3 is CSVAVQGLSSGANVLTF. The CDR3 nucleotides are TGCAGCGTTGCAGTACAGGGCCTTAGCTCTGGGGCCAACGTCCTGACTTTC. The chain couples TRBV29-1 to TRBJ2-6; possibly TRBD1 for D (6 bases). V gave up 4 bases and J gave up 0 bases, with 16 bases separating them. The length of the CDR3 is 17 residues. The germline CDR1 and CDR2 sequences are SQVTM and ANQGSEA.